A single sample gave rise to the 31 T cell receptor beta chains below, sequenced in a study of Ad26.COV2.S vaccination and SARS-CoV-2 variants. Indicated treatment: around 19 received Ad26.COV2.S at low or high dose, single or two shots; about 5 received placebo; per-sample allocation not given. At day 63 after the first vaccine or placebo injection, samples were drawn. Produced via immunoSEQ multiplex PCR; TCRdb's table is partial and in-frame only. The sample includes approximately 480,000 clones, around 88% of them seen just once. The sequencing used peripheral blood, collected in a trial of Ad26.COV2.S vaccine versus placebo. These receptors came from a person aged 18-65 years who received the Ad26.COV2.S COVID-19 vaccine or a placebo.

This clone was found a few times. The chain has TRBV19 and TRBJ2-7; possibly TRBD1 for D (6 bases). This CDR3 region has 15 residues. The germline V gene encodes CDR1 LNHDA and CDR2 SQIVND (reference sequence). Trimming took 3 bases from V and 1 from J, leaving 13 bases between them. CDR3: CASSMTSGASYEQYF. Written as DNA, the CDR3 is TGTGCCAGTAGTATGACGTCAGGGGCATCCTACGAGCAGTACTTC. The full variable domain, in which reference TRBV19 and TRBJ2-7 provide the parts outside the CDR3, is DGGITQSPKYLFRKEGQNVTLSCEQNLNHDAMYWYRQDPGQGLRLIYYSQIVNDFQKGDIAEGYSVSREKKESFPLTVTSAQKNPTAFYLCASSMTSGASYEQYFGPGTRLTVT.

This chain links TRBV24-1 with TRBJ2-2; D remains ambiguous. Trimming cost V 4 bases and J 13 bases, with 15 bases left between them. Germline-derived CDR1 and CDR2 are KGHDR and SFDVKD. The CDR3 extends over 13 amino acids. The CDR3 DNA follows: TGTGCCACCAGTGACCCCCTCCTCCCGGGGCTGTTTTTT. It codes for CATSDPLLPGLFF.

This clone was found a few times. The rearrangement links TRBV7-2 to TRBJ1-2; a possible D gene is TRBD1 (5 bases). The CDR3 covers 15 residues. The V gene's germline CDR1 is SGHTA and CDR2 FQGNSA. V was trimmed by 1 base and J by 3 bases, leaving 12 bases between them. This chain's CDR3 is CASSLVRGPDYGYTF. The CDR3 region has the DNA TGTGCCAGCAGCTTAGTTAGGGGACCCGACTATGGCTACACCTTC. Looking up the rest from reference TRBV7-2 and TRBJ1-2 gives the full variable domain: GAGVSQSPSNKVTEKGKDVELRCDPISGHTALYWYRQSLGQGLEFLIYFQGNSAPDKSGLPSDRFSAERTGGSVSTLTIQRTQQEDSAVYLCASSLVRGPDYGYTFGSGTRLTVV.

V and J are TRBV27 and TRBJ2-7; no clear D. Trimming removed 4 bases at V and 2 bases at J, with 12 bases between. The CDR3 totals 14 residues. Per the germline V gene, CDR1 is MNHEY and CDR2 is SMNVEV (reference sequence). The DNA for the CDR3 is TGTGCCAGCAGTTCCTTCATGCGAGCCTACGAGCAGTACTTC. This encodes CASSSFMRAYEQYF.

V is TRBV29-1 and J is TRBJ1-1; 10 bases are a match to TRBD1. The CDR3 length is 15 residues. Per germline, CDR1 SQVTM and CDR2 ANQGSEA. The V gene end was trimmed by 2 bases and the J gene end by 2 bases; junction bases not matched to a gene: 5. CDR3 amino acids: CSVEIGQGGNTEAFF. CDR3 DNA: TGCAGCGTTGAAATCGGACAGGGGGGTAACACTGAAGCTTTCTTT.

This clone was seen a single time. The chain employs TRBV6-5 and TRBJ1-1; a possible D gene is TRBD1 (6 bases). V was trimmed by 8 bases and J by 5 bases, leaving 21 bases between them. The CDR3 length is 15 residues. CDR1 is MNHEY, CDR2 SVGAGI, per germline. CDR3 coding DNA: TGTGCCAGCGGAACAGGGATCGGAATGGGGACTGAAGCTTTCTTT. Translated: CASGTGIGMGTEAFF.

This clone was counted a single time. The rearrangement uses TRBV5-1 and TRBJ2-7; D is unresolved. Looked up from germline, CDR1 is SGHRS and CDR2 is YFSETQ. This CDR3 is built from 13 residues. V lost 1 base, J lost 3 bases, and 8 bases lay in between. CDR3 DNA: TGCGCCAGCAGCTTGTCTCAGAGCTACGAGCAGTACTTC. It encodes CASSLSQSYEQYF.

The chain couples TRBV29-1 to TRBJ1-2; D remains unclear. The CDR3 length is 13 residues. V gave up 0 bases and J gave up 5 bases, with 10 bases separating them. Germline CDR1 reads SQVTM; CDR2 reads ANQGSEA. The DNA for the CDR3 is TGCAGCGTTGAAGATGTCCAGGTATATGGCTACACCTTC. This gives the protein CSVEDVQVYGYTF.

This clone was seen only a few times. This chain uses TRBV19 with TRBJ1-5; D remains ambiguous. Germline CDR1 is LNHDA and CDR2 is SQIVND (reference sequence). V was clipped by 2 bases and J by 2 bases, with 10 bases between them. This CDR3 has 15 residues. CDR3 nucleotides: TGTGCCAGTAGTATATATCAAGGCGGCAATCAGCCCCAGCATTTT. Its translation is CASSIYQGGNQPQHF.

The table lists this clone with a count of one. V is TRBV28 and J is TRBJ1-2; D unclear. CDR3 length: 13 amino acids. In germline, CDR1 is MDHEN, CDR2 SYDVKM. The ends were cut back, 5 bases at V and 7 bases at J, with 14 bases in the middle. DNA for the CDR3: TGTGCCAGCAGTCTCGGACCAGTGGGTGGCTACACCTTC. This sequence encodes CASSLGPVGGYTF.

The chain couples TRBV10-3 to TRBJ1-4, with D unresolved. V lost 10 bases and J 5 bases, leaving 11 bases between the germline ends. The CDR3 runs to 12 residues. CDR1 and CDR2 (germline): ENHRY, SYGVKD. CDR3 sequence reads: CATRAGNEKLFF. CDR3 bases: TGTGCCACCCGCGCTGGAAATGAAAAACTGTTTTTT.

The CDR3 bases are TGTGGGGCGTCGGGTCGCTCCTACAATGAGCAGTTCTTC. It specifies CGASGRSYNEQFF. The rearrangement links TRBV7-5 to TRBJ2-1. TRBV7-5 is classified as a pseudogene. The CDR3 consists of 13 residues.

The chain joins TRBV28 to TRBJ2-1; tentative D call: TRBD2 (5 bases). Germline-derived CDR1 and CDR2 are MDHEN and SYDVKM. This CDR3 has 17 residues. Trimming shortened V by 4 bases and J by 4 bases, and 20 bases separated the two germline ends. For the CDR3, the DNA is TGTGCCAGCAGTTCCACCCCTGTGGGAGTGGGATACAATGAGCAGTTCTTC. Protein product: CASSSTPVGVGYNEQFF.

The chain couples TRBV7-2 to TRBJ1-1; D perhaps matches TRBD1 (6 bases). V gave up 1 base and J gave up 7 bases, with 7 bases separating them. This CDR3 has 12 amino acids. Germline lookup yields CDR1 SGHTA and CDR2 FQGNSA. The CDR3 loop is CASSLGRGEAFF. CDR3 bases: TGTGCCAGCAGCTTAGGCAGGGGTGAAGCTTTCTTT. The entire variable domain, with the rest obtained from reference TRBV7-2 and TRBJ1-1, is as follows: GAGVSQSPSNKVTEKGKDVELRCDPISGHTALYWYRQSLGQGLEFLIYFQGNSAPDKSGLPSDRFSAERTGGSVSTLTIQRTQQEDSAVYLCASSLGRGEAFFGQGTRLTVV.

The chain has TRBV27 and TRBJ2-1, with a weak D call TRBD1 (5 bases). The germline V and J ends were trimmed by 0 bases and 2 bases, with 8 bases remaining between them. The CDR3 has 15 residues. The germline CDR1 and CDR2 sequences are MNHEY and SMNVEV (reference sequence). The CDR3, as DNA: TGTGCCAGCAGTTTATCAGGGGTTCCCTACAATGAGCAGTTCTTC. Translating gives CASSLSGVPYNEQFF.

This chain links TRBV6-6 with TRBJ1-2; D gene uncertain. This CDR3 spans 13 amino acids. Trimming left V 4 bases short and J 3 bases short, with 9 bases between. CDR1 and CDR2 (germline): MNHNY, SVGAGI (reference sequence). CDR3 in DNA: TGTGCCAGCAGTTTACAGCGAGACTATGGCTACACCTTC. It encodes CASSLQRDYGYTF.

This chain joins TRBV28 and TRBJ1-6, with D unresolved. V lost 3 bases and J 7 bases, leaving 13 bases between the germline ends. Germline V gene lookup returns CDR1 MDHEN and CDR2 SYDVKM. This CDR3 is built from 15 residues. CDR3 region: CASSFSSGPNSPLHF. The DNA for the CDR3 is TGTGCCAGCAGTTTTTCATCTGGGCCCAATTCACCCCTCCACTTT.

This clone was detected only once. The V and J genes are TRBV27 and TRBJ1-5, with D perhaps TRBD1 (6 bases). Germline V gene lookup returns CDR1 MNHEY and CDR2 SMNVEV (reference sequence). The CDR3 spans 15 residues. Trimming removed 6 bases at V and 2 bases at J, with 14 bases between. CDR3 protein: CASRGAGFGNQPQHF. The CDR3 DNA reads TGTGCCAGCAGGGGGGCAGGGTTTGGCAATCAGCCCCAGCATTTT.

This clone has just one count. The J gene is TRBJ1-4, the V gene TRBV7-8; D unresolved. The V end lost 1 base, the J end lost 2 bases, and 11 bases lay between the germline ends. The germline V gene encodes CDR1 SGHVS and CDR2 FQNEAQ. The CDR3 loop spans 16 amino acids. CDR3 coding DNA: TGTGCCAGCAGCTTAGTTGGAGTAGGGACTAATGAAAAACTGTTTTTT. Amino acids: CASSLVGVGTNEKLFF.

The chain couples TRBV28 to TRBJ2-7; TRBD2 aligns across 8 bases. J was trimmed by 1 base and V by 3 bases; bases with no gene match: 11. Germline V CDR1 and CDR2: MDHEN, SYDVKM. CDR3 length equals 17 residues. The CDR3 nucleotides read TGTGCCAGCAGTTTGGGCCCGGGACTAGTGACATCCTACGAGCAGTACTTC. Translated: CASSLGPGLVTSYEQYF.

CDR3 DNA: TGTGCCAGCAGTGGTCCTCGTGGGCGGGAGACCTACAATGAGCAGTTCTTC. It encodes CASSGPRGRETYNEQFF. The chain couples TRBV6-2 or TRBV6-3 to TRBJ2-1; 7 bases line up with TRBD2. Germline V gives CDR1 MNHEY, CDR2 SVGEGT. V dropped 5 bases and J dropped 2; count of bases not matched to a gene: 12. This CDR3 has 17 amino acids.

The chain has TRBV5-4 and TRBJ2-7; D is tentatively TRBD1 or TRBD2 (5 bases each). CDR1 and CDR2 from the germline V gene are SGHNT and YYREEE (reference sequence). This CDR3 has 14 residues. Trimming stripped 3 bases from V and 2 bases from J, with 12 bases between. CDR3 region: CASSWGSLPYEQYF. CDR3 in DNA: TGTGCCAGCAGCTGGGGGTCCCTCCCCTACGAGCAGTACTTC.

The CDR3 DNA reads TGCAGCGTTGAACGGGCTAGCGGGACCAAAAACATTCAGTACTTC. Its translation: CSVERASGTKNIQYF. The rearrangement joins TRBV29-1 to TRBJ2-4; 9 bases map to TRBD2. The V and J ends lost 2 bases and 2 bases, in that order; junction bases with no gene match: 4. The CDR3 is 15 residues long. In germline, CDR1 is SQVTM, CDR2 ANQGSEA.

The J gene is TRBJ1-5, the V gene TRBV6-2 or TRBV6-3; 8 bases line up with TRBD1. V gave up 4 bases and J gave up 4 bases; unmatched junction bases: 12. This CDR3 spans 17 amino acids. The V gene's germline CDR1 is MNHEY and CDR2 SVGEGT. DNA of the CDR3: TGTGCCAGCAGTTGGAGCCGACAGGGGAGCGAAAATCAGCCCCAGCATTTT. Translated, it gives CASSWSRQGSENQPQHF.

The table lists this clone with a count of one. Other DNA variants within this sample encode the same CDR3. CDR3 amino acids: CASSFTGNTIYF. CDR3 coding DNA: TGTGCCAGCAGTTTCACAGGAAACACCATATATTTT. The chain combines TRBV28 with TRBJ1-3; D is undetermined. The CDR3 runs 12 residues. V was pared by 3 bases and J by 4 bases, with 4 bases between. Per germline, CDR1 MDHEN and CDR2 SYDVKM.

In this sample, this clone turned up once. CDR3 region: CASSREEFGEAFF. The DNA of the CDR3 is TGTGCCAGCAGCCGAGAGGAGTTTGGGGAAGCTTTCTTT. The chain has TRBV2 and TRBJ1-1; no definite D call. This CDR3 has 13 residues. Germline CDR1 SNHLY, CDR2 FYNNEI. The V end lost 6 bases, the J end lost 8 bases, and 16 bases lay between the germline ends.

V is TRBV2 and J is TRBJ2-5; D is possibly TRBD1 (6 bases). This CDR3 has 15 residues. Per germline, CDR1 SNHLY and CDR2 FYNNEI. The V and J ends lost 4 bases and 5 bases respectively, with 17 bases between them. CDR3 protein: CASSGYREGRETQYF. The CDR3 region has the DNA TGTGCCAGCAGTGGATACAGGGAAGGAAGGGAGACCCAGTACTTC. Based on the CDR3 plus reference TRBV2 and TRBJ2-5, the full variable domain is EPEVTQTPSHQVTQMGQEVILRCVPISNHLYFYWYRQILGQKVEFLVSFYNNEISEKSEIFDDQFSVERPDGSNFTLKIRSTKLEDSAMYFCASSGYREGRETQYFGPGTRLLVL.

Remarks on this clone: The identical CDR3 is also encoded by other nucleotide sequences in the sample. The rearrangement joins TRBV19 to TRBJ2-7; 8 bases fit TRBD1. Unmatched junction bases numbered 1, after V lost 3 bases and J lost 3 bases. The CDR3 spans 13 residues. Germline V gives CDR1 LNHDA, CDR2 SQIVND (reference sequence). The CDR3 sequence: CASSIDRGYEQYF. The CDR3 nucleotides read TGTGCCAGTAGTATCGACAGGGGCTACGAGCAGTACTTC.

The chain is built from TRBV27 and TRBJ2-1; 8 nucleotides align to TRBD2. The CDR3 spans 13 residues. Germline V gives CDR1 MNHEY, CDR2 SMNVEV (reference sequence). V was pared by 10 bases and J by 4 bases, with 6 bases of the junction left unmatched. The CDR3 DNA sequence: TGTGCCACCGGGACTAGGTCTTACAATGAGCAGTTCTTC. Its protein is CATGTRSYNEQFF.

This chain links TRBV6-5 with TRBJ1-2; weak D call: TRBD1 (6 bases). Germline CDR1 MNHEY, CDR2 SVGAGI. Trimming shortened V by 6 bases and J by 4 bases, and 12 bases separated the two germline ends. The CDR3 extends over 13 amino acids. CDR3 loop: CASRNRVSYGYTF. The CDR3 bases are TGTGCCAGCAGAAACAGGGTCAGCTATGGCTACACCTTC.

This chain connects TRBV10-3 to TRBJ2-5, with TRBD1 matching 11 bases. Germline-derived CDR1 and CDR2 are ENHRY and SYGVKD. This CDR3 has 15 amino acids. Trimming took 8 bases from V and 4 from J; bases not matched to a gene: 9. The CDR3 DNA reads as TGTGCCATCGGAACGACCGGGACAGGGGGAGAGACCCAGTACTTC. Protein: CAIGTTGTGGETQYF.